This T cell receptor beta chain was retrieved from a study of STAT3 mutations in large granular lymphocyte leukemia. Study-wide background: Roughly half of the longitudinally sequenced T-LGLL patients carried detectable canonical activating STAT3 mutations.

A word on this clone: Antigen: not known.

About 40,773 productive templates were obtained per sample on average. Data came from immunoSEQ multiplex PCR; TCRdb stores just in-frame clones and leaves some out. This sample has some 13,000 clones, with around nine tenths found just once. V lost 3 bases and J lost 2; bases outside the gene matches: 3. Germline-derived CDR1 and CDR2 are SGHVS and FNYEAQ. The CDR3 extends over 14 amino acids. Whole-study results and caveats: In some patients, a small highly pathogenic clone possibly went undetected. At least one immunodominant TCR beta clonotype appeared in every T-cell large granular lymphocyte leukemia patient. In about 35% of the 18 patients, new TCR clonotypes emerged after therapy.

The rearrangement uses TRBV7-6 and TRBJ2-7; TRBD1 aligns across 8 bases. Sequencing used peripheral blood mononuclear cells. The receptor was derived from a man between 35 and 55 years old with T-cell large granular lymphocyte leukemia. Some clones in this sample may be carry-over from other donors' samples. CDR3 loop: CASSFGTGTYEQYF. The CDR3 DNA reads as TGTGCCAGCAGCTTCGGGACAGGCACCTACGAGCAGTACTTC.